These 22 T cell receptor beta chains share one sample of origin, sequenced in a study of T cell responses to AZD1222 COVID-19 vaccine. The method was immunoSEQ multiplex PCR; TCRdb's version includes in-frame clones alone and lacks a portion of them. The sample includes tens of thousands of clones, approximately 85% of them seen just once. Sample: peripheral blood, taken on day 0 of AZD1222 vaccination. The receptors originated from an adult in good health.

The chain links TRBV24-1 to TRBJ2-2; a possible D gene is TRBD1 (6 bases). V was clipped by 7 bases and J by 4 bases, with 15 bases between them. CDR3 length equals 15 residues. Per the germline V gene, CDR1 is KGHDR and CDR2 is SFDVKD. CDR3 amino acids: CATSSWTDITGELFF. The CDR3 DNA is TGTGCCACCAGCTCGTGGACAGACATCACCGGGGAGCTGTTTTTT.

The chain couples TRBV18 to TRBJ2-1; 9 nucleotides agree with TRBD2. Germline V CDR1 and CDR2: KGHSH, LQKENI. The V and J ends lost 3 bases and 8 bases, in that order; junction bases with no gene match: 11. This CDR3 comprises 16 residues. The CDR3 nucleotides read TGTGCCAGCTCACCCTCACTCTCGAGGACTAGCGATGAGCAGTTCTTC. Residues: CASSPSLSRTSDEQFF.

This clone was observed a single time. The V call is TRBV4-1, the J call TRBJ2-7; 9 nucleotides agree with TRBD1. The CDR3 length is 16 residues. The J segment lost 5 bases and the V segment lost 0 bases, leaving 8 bases of the junction unmatched. Germline CDR1 and CDR2: MGHRA and YSYEKL. The DNA of the CDR3 is TGCGCCAGCAGCCAAGAGGGGACAGGGCTAGGGGACGAGCAGTACTTC. Translation: CASSQEGTGLGDEQYF.

This clone was detected only once. This chain connects TRBV7-6 to TRBJ2-1; TRBD1 matches at 10 bases. Germline V gene data show CDR1 as SGHVS and CDR2 as FNYEAQ. This CDR3 is built from 16 residues. With V trimmed by 5 bases and J by 6 bases, 10 bases remained unmatched. Written as DNA, the CDR3 is TGTGCCAGCAGCGCCTGGTTGGGGACAGGGGCCAATGAGCAGTTCTTC. It is translated as CASSAWLGTGANEQFF.

The rearrangement joins TRBV18 to TRBJ2-5; D is unresolved. CDR1 KGHSH and CDR2 LQKENI come from the germline V gene. V lost 6 bases to trimming and J lost 5 bases, with 13 bases between them. This CDR3 comprises 13 residues. DNA of the CDR3: TGTGCCAGCTCCCCAGACTCTGGGGAGACCCAGTACTTC. This translates into CASSPDSGETQYF.

J is TRBJ2-5 and V is TRBV18, with TRBD1 matching over 8 bases. After removal of 3 bases from V and 5 bases from J, the junction contained 8 bases not matched to a gene. This CDR3 is 15 amino acids long. Germline lookup yields CDR1 KGHSH and CDR2 LQKENI. CDR3 bases: TGTGCCAGCTCACCCGTAGGACAGGGCTTGGAGACCCAGTACTTC. Protein sequence: CASSPVGQGLETQYF.

The J gene is TRBJ1-5, the V gene TRBV28; weak D call: TRBD1 (5 bases). V shed 5 bases and J shed 2 bases, with 13 bases lying between them. The CDR3 contains 15 residues. CDR1 and CDR2 from the germline V gene are MDHEN and SYDVKM. In DNA, the CDR3 is TGTGCCAGCAGTCGCCTTGCGGGGGGCAATCAGCCCCAGCATTTT. The encoded protein is CASSRLAGGNQPQHF.

The chain joins TRBV5-4 to TRBJ1-4, with 11 bases matching TRBD1. Losses at the gene ends were 3 bases for V and 0 bases for J; bases not matched to a gene: 4. The germline CDR1 and CDR2 sequences are SGHNT and YYREEE (reference sequence). CDR3 size: 17 residues. The CDR3 loop is CASSSGQGGTTNEKLFF. The CDR3 DNA reads TGTGCCAGCAGCTCGGGACAGGGGGGCACAACTAATGAAAAACTGTTTTTT.

The chain recombines TRBV19 with TRBJ1-5, with D uncertain. Germline CDR1 is LNHDA and CDR2 is SQIVND (reference sequence). The V and J ends lost 1 base and 2 bases respectively, with 6 bases between them. CDR3 length: 14 amino acids. The CDR3 DNA is TGTGCCAGTAGTATAGGGATCGGCAATCAGCCCCAGCATTTT. It codes for CASSIGIGNQPQHF.

This chain uses TRBV28 with TRBJ1-2; 7 bases are shared with TRBD1. This CDR3 has 13 residues. V trimming: 4 bases; J trimming: 6 bases; junction bases outside the gene matches: 5. Germline CDR1 MDHEN, CDR2 SYDVKM. The CDR3, as DNA: TGTGCCAGCAGTTCAGACAGGGTAGATGGCTACACCTTC. This sequence encodes CASSSDRVDGYTF.

For the CDR3, the DNA is TGTGCCAGCAGCCCCCAAGGTGGGCGCAATCAGCCCCAGCATTTT. It is translated as CASSPQGGRNQPQHF. The V call is TRBV16, the J call TRBJ1-5; the D is unclear. V lost 4 bases and J lost 2, with 12 bases in between. The CDR3 loop spans 15 amino acids. The germline gives CDR1 KGHSY, CDR2 FQNENV.

This clone has a single count. The chain uses TRBV2 and TRBJ1-6, with 7 bases lining up with TRBD1. V shed 7 bases, J shed 4 bases, and the junction held 7 bases outside the gene matches. The CDR3 runs to 15 residues. Germline loops: CDR1 SNHLY, CDR2 FYNNEI. Here the CDR3 reads CASTRDRSYNSPLHF. The DNA of the CDR3 is TGTGCCAGCACCAGGGACAGAAGTTATAATTCACCCCTCCACTTT.

This chain connects TRBV9 to TRBJ1-6; D remains unclear. Trimming removed 3 bases at V and 0 bases at J, with 7 bases between. The germline CDR1 and CDR2 sequences are SGDLS and YYNGEE. The CDR3 loop spans 15 amino acids. The CDR3: CASSEQSSYNSPLHF. CDR3 nucleotide sequence: TGTGCCAGCAGCGAACAGAGCTCCTATAATTCACCCCTCCACTTT.

The rearrangement uses TRBV5-5 and TRBJ2-2; unclear D gene. The germline V gene encodes CDR1 SGHKS and CDR2 YYEKEE (reference sequence). V lost 0 bases, J lost 0 bases, and 12 bases lay in between. The CDR3 covers 17 residues. The CDR3 bases are TGTGCCAGCAGCTTGGCCCCCGTGGAACCGAACACCGGGGAGCTGTTTTTT. Its protein product is CASSLAPVEPNTGELFF.

In its sample, this clone was seen once. The V and J genes are TRBV19 and TRBJ2-5; either TRBD1 or TRBD2 may fit D (6 bases each). Germline V CDR1 and CDR2: LNHDA, SQIVND (reference sequence). Deletions cut 5 bases from V and 4 bases from J, with 11 bases between. The CDR3 has 13 residues. The CDR3: CASSPGARETQYF. DNA of the CDR3: TGTGCCAGTAGTCCGGGGGCTCGAGAGACCCAGTACTTC.

The chain couples TRBV7-6 to TRBJ2-1, with TRBD2 identical over 8 bases. Germline V gene data show CDR1 as SGHVS and CDR2 as FNYEAQ. The CDR3 sequence is 15 residues long. V lost 5 bases to trimming and J lost 2 bases; unmatched junction nucleotides: 5. The CDR3 DNA is TGTGCCAGCAGCAGAAGCGGGGGCGCCTACAATGAGCAGTTCTTC. Translated: CASSRSGGAYNEQFF. The full variable domain, its missing parts supplied by reference TRBV7-6 and TRBJ2-1, is GAGVSQSPRYKVTKRGQDVALRCDPISGHVSLYWYRQALGQGPEFLTYFNYEAQQDKSGLPNDRFSAERPEGSISTLTIQRTEQRDSAMYRCASSRSGGAYNEQFFGPGTRLTVL.

The chain carries TRBV11-2 and TRBJ1-3; no clear D. Per the germline V gene, CDR1 is SGHAT and CDR2 is FQNNGV. The CDR3 has 15 amino acids. Trimming took 1 base from V and 4 from J, leaving 11 bases between them. This CDR3 is CASSLVAWQGNTIYF. In DNA, the CDR3 is TGTGCCAGCAGCTTAGTCGCATGGCAGGGAAACACCATATATTTT. The whole variable domain, remainder taken from reference TRBV11-2 and TRBJ1-3, is EAGVAQSPRYKIIEKRQSVAFWCNPISGHATLYWYQQILGQGPKLLIQFQNNGVVDDSQLPKDRFSAERLKGVDSTLKIQPAKLEDSAVYLCASSLVAWQGNTIYFGEGSWLTVV.

The V call is TRBV4-1, the J call TRBJ2-5, with D perhaps TRBD1 or TRBD2 (5 bases each). The V and J ends lost 5 bases and 3 bases respectively, with 16 bases between them. In germline, CDR1 is MGHRA, CDR2 YSYEKL. CDR3 length equals 15 residues. CDR3 region: CASSTRGGREETQYF. The DNA of the CDR3 is TGCGCCAGCAGCACACGGGGCGGTAGGGAAGAGACCCAGTACTTC.

This chain connects TRBV4-2 to TRBJ2-4; D unresolved. CDR3 length: 15 residues. CDR1 is LGHNA, CDR2 YNFKEQ, per germline. Between the trimmed V and J ends, which lost 0 bases and 3 bases, there was a span of 9 bases. CDR3 in amino acids: CASSQDRSGKNIQYF. In nucleotides, the CDR3 is TGTGCCAGCAGCCAAGATCGGTCAGGCAAAAACATTCAGTACTTC.

In its sample, this clone was seen a few times. The rearrangement joins TRBV2 to TRBJ2-7; D gene unclear. This CDR3 contains 13 residues. V was pared by 2 bases and J by 6 bases, with 11 bases between. CDR1 and CDR2 from the germline V gene are SNHLY and FYNNEI. The CDR3 protein is CASSEPLRREQYF. DNA for the CDR3: TGTGCCAGCAGTGAACCTTTGAGACGCGAGCAGTACTTC.

The gene calls are TRBV7-3 and TRBJ2-2; 8 bases align to TRBD2. This CDR3 contains 17 residues. The V segment lost 5 bases and the J segment 0 bases; nucleotides outside the gene matches: 8. CDR1 is SGHTA, CDR2 FQGTGA, per germline. CDR3 protein: CASSPRPGGSNTGELFF. The DNA of the CDR3 is TGTGCCAGCAGCCCCCGCCCGGGGGGGTCGAACACCGGGGAGCTGTTTTTT.

This clone is classed as medium-sized. The chain recombines TRBV9 with TRBJ1-3, with TRBD1 as a possible D gene (5 bases). Germline-derived CDR1 and CDR2 are SGDLS and YYNGEE. V lost 3 bases and J 4 bases, leaving 20 bases between the germline ends. The CDR3 runs to 17 residues. The CDR3 loop is CASSGTSHPSYGNTIYF. CDR3 nucleotides: TGTGCCAGCAGCGGGACAAGCCATCCCAGCTACGGAAACACCATATATTTT.